The T cell receptor beta chain described here comes from a study of CD8+ T cells in alopecia areata. Study overall: Female C3H/HeJ mice aged about 7-11 weeks received skin from roughly 6-13-month-old C3H/HeJ donors with spontaneous alopecia. Findings and caveats of the study: Scalp sequencing also captures normal skin's resident alphabeta T cells.

Turning to this clone: The antigen remains unidentified. Gene names and germline refer to mouse. The sequence runs out 4 residues before the end of the CDR3; the remainder is reconstructed from the germline J gene.

Markers including CD4, CD8alpha, NKG2D and NKG2ACE guided sorting of pooled cutaneous lymph node cells. Isolated RNA was reverse transcribed into cDNA used as the sequencing template. Using immunoSEQ multiplex PCR, the repertoire was profiled, and TCRdb retains in-frame clones only, with some absent. Reported are about 270,000 clones, none seen only once; the ten largest carry more than 0.95%. The CDR3 consists of 13 residues. Germline V CDR1 and CDR2: NNHNN, SYGAGS (reference sequence). V lost 1 base to trimming and J lost 3 bases, with 8 bases between them. The chain joins TRBV13-2 to TRBJ2-7, with D tentatively TRBD2 (6 bases). This receptor was taken from a C3H/HeJ mouse with alopecia areata. For this mouse line, the MHC haplotype is H2-k. The sequenced material came from CD4+ T cells sorted from a lymph node. Partial CDR3 DNA: TGTGCCAGCGGTGATCTGGGGATCTAT. Encoded protein: CASGDLGIY. In full, the CDR3 is CASGDLGIYEQYF.